This note documents a single TCR beta chain sequence. The target antigen is unknown. Libraries of TCR beta came from quantitative 5'-RACE with molecular barcodes. TCRdb fed the 5' RACE reads into MiXCR, producing one record per CDR3 protein. The table has some 840,000 distinct CDR3 sequences, over 9.5% seen once. This sample stems from a study of CD8 T cells in ankylosing spondylitis. General observations from the study: It appeared that ankylosing spondylitis blood was characterized by a TCR beta motif of eight highly homologous variants. Certain motif variants had earlier appeared in reactive arthritis synovial fluid and blood. Significantly higher representation of disease-linked clones was reported for matched ankylosing spondylitis synovial fluid. Disease-linked clones were found to be CD8+ and relatively rare in peripheral blood.

The length of the CDR3 is 17 residues. After removal of 6 bases from V and 6 bases from J, the junction contained 19 bases not matched to a gene. CDR1 and CDR2 from the germline V gene are MNHEY and SMNVEV (reference sequence). V is TRBV27 and J is TRBJ2-7, with 8 bases lining up with TRBD1. The source material was blood, either unsorted or a sorted T cell fraction (not recorded which). The clonotype originates from a male donor with ankylosing spondylitis. CDR3 region: CASSSRGTDREDPEQYF. Here the CDR3 DNA reads TGTGCCAGCAGCTCCCGGGGTACGGACAGGGAAGACCCCGAGCAGTACTTC.